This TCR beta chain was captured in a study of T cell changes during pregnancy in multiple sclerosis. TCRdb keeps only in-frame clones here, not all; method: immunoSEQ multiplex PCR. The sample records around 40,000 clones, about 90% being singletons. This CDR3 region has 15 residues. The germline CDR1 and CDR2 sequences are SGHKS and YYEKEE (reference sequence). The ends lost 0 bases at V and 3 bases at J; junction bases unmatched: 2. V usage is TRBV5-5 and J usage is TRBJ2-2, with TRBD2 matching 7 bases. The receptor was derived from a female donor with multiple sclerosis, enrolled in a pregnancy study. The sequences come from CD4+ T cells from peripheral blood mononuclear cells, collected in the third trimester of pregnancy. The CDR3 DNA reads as TGTGCCAGCAGCTTGGAGCGGGGCTACACCGGGGAGCTGTTTTTT. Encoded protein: CASSLERGYTGELFF.